The sequence of this TCR beta chain was determined in a study of T-cell reconstitution after alpha-beta-depleted transplantation in children. This clonotype has a count of ten or more. Its antigen is unknown. Trimming pared 0 bases from V and 2 bases from J, leaving 8 bases between. The CDR3 has 14 residues. Germline CDR1 LNHNV, CDR2 YYDKDF (reference sequence). Points from the study as a whole: From newly produced T cells came most of the T-cell counts and diversity one year after transplant. It was reported that alpha-beta T cells came from several hundred expanded graft clones (about two months after transplant). High day-60 TCRbeta diversity in some patients came from surviving recipient T cells and thymic progenitors.

Unique molecular identifiers were incorporated during preparation of the TCRbeta library. TCRdb re-analysed the PCR reads in MiXCR, keeping a single row per CDR3 protein. The repertoire has 490,000 or so distinct CDR3 sequences, about 10% of them found once; the top ten carry 2%. The clonotype originates from a child aged 2-15 years with inherited bone marrow failure, due to receive a stem cell transplant. V gene TRBV15 combines with J gene TRBJ2-7; no firm D call. Sequenced here: PBMCs, sampled before TCRalphabeta/CD19-depleted stem cell transplant. This CDR3 is CATSREGTTYEQYF. In nucleotides, the CDR3 is TGTGCCACCAGCAGAGAGGGCACTACCTACGAGCAGTACTTC.